This entry features one TCR beta chain sequence. Its target is unknown. Next came a second PCR, run for about 7 to 12 cycles, which used a sample-barcoded 5' primer along with a J-beta primer mix. Unique molecular identifiers of 12 random nucleotides labeled each cDNA. MiXCR, applied by TCRdb to the 5' RACE reads, yields one record per CDR3 protein. The repertoire consists of roughly 700,000 distinct CDR3 sequences, with 49% occurring once and the leading ten covering roughly a third. CDR1 and CDR2 from the germline V gene are SGHAT and FQNNGV. This CDR3 comprises 17 residues. The V gene end was trimmed by 1 base and the J gene end by 2 bases; junction bases not matched to a gene: 1. The data originate from a study of blood T cells in healthy people across ages. Findings and limits, study-wide: When one million T cells were used, diversity estimates were thought to be underestimates. Measured against age, TCR beta diversity per million T cells decreased in a roughly linear manner.

This sequence joins TRBV11-2 and TRBJ2-3, with TRBD2 matching 15 bases. The sample was blood. This TCR derives from a woman aged 55 to 70 in good health. The chain's CDR3 is CASSLGTSGRVTDTQYF. In nucleotides, the CDR3 is TGTGCCAGCAGCTTAGGGACTAGCGGGAGGGTCACAGATACGCAGTATTTT.